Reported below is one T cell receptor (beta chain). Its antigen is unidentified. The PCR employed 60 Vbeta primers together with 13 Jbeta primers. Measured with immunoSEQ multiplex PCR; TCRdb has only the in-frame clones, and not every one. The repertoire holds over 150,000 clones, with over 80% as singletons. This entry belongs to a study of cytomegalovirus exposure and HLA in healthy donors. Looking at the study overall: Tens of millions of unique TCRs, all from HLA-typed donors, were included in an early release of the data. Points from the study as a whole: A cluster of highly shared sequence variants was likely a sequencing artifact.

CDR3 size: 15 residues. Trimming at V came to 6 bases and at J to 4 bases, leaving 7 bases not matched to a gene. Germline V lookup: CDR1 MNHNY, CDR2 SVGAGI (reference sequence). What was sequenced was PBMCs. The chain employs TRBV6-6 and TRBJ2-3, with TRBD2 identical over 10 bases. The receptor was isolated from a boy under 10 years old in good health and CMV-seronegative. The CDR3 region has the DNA TGTGCCAGCAGCGAGGAAGCGGGAGGGCCAGATACGCAGTATTTT. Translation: CASSEEAGGPDTQYF.